This TCR beta chain appears in the sequencing data of a study of identical twins. This clonotype was detected many times. TCRdb redid the calling of the 5' RACE reads with MiXCR, one entry per CDR3 protein. This sample has nearly 650,000 distinct CDR3 sequences, with about 7.1% found just once. Per the germline V gene, CDR1 is SGHDN and CDR2 is FVKESK. The V end was cut by 3 bases, the J end by 4 bases, with 4 bases between. CDR3 length: 12 amino acids. These same records also appear under a second study, on yellow fever vaccine responses in identical twins.

The V gene is TRBV14, the J gene TRBJ2-1; D gene uncertain. The clonotype comes from a woman younger than 35 in good health. The sample was PBMCs. DNA for the CDR3: TGTGCCAGCAGCCACACTTACAATGAGCAGTTCTTC. It encodes CASSHTYNEQFF.